This T cell receptor beta chain was documented in a study of T-cell memory formation after mild COVID-19. As for the study in general: Largely donor-specific sequence clusters came from a couple of donors. Study results and limitations: Whereas later expanders leaned CD4+, clones contracting day 15 to 85 showed a balanced CD4/CD8 makeup. The study found contracting CD4+ clones mainly in CM and EM and contracting CD8+ clones in EMRA.

The CDR3 length is 17 residues. The germline CDR1 and CDR2 sequences are SGDLS and YYNGEE. V lost 1 base and J lost 1; bases outside the gene matches: 8. In the case of this clonotype: What it binds is not known.

TCRdb reprocessed the 5' RACE reads via MiXCR and lists one record per CDR3 protein. The sample contains roughly 150,000 distinct CDR3 sequences, less than 25% of which appear only once. The chain uses TRBV9 and TRBJ2-7; TRBD1 aligns across 10 bases. Material for sequencing was PBMCs or a T cell subset sorted from them (not recorded which). This receptor was taken from an adult woman who had mild COVID-19 (a few samples of this study predate the infection). Cell type and time point are not known. For the CDR3, the DNA is TGTGCCAGCAGCGTACGGGACAGGGGCCCAGCATCCTACGAGCAGTACTTC. It specifies CASSVRDRGPASYEQYF.